This entry concerns a single T cell receptor beta chain. The entry originates in a study of blood T cell repertoires in COVID-19. Study as a whole: There were acute and convalescent COVID-19 samples, and they came from the United States, Italy and Spain. T cells, B-cell-depleted T cells, or PBMCs supplied cDNA or gDNA.

The authors' processing: Estimation of nucleated cell counts relied on the amplification of reference gene primers. Data came from immunoSEQ multiplex PCR; TCRdb stores just in-frame clones and leaves some out. The V and J calls and clone size were taken over from that table, and D and trimming were inferred from the DNA. The data show 85,000 to 130,000 clones, around 75% seen once. CDR3 length equals 16 residues. Germline CDR1 is SGHTA and CDR2 is FQGTGA. Trimming took 4 bases from V and 0 from J, leaving 13 bases between them. Material for sequencing was peripheral blood. The TCR comes from a human donor with acute or convalescent COVID-19. The donor label of this sample is uncertain. The chain couples TRBV7-3 to TRBJ2-4; the D gene is possibly TRBD1 (5 bases). In DNA, the CDR3 is TGTGCCAGCAGCTCGACAGAACTGCTAGCCAAAAACATTCAGTACTTC. It specifies CASSSTELLAKNIQYF.